Listed here is a single T cell receptor (beta chain). The CDR3 totals 16 residues. With 2 bases clipped from V and 0 bases from J, the junction kept 2 bases outside the gene matches. Germline V gene data show CDR1 as MNHNS and CDR2 as SASEGT. This sample is part of a study of shared clonotypes between healthy human individuals. Using immunoSEQ multiplex PCR, the repertoire was profiled, and TCRdb retains in-frame clones only, with some absent. The repertoire includes over a million clones, about 76% of them detected once, and about 1.5% sits in the top ten. Sequenced input: memory CD4+ T cells sorted from blood. Subset reported: CD45RA-negative fraction. The TCR sequence derives from a man younger than 35 in good health. The chain couples TRBV6-1 to TRBJ2-2; 8 bases are shared with TRBD1. CDR3 sequence reads: CASSEWDRSNTGELFF. DNA for the CDR3: TGTGCCAGCAGTGAATGGGACAGGTCGAACACCGGGGAGCTGTTTTTT.